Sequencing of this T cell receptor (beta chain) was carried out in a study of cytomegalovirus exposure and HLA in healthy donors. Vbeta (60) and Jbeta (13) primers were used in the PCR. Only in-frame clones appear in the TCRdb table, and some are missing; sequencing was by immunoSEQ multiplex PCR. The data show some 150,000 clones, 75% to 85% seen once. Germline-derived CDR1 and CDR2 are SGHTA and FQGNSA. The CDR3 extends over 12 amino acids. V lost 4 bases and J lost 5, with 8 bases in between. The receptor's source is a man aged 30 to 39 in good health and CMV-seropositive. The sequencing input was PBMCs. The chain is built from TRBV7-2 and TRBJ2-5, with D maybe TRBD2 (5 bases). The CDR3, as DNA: TGTGCCAGCAGCTCACGAGGGGAGACCCAGTACTTC. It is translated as CASSSRGETQYF.